This record covers a single T cell receptor beta chain. Its antigen is not identified. This entry comes from a study of graft-versus-host responses after intestinal transplantation. V shed 4 bases and J 5 bases; nucleotides not matched to a gene: 5. The CDR3 contains 14 residues. Per the germline V gene, CDR1 is MGHRA and CDR2 is YSYEKL. Using immunoSEQ multiplex PCR, the repertoire was profiled, and TCRdb retains in-frame clones only, with some absent. This table holds about 85,000 clones, roughly 80% found once. This sample comprised unstimulated CD4+ T cells sorted from spleen or lymph node cells, obtained before intestinal transplant. This sequence was found in a human donor who received an intestinal transplant. V usage is TRBV4-1 and J usage is TRBJ1-2; 9 bases line up with TRBD1. CDR3 region: CASSPTGGFYGYTF. Written as DNA, the CDR3 is TGCGCCAGCAGCCCGACAGGGGGGTTTTATGGCTACACCTTC.